A selection of T cell receptor beta chains follows, all from one sample in a study of regulatory T cells in long-lasting Graves disease. MiXCR, run by TCRdb on the multiplex PCR reads, gives a single entry per CDR3 protein. This sample has 200,000 to 250,000 distinct CDR3 sequences, with roughly 18% found just once. The sequencing here drew on peripheral blood mononuclear cells (PBMCs), taken at new diagnosis, from a patient treated with antithyroid drugs. These receptors originate from a female donor with Graves disease. Both conserved end residues are part of each CDR3. The order of the fields is V gene, J gene, D gene, clone size, CDR3 DNA, CDR3 protein. D genes are given only for firm matches. Expanded clones get a size class; other rows say once, few or many, or leave the size out.

TRBV11-1	TRBJ2-5	-	once	TGTGCCAGCACCCCTCGGTCCCAGCGGACCCAGTACTTC	CASTPRSQRTQYF
TRBV9	TRBJ2-5	TRBD1	many	TGTGCCAGCAGCGCATCAGGGGGCTTTGAGACCCAGTACTTC	CASSASGGFETQYF
TRBV3-1	TRBJ2-7	TRBD1	few	TGTACCAGCAGCCAAGATTGGTCGGACAGGTTCCCCTCCTACGAGCAGTACTTC	CTSSQDWSDRFPSYEQYF
TRBV12-5	TRBJ1-2	-	many	TGTGCTAGTGGTTTGGTACCCACTAACTATGGCTACACCTTC	CASGLVPTNYGYTF
TRBV11-2	TRBJ2-7	TRBD2	many	TGTGCCAGCAGCTTAACTAGCGGGACCTACGAGCAGTACTTC	CASSLTSGTYEQYF
TRBV24-1	TRBJ2-1	TRBD2	many	TGTGCCACCAGTGATCCCCTAGCGGGGAGACTGGGTGAGCAGTTCTTC	CATSDPLAGRLGEQFF
TRBV3-1	TRBJ1-1	-	many	TGTGCCAGCAGCCAAGGCTGGGCCCGGCCCACTGAAGCTTTCTTT	CASSQGWARPTEAFF
TRBV7-9	TRBJ2-1	-	many	TGTGCCAGCAGCGTAGCGGACAATGAGCAGTTCTTC	CASSVADNEQFF
TRBV5-1	TRBJ1-1	-	-	TGCGCCAGCAGCTTGGGTCAAGTACTGAACACTGAAGCTTTCTTT	CASSLGQVLNTEAFF
TRBV5-1	TRBJ2-2	TRBD2	-	TGCGCCAGCAGCCGGACTAGCGGGGTGCGAGGGGAGCTGTTTTTT	CASSRTSGVRGELFF
TRBV28	TRBJ1-4	-	many	TGTGCCAGCAACGCGCCCGGGGGACCCTTGGAAAAACTGTTTTTT	CASNAPGGPLEKLFF
TRBV2	TRBJ2-7	-	many	TGTGCCAGCTGGGGGTGGACGGAATCCTACGAGCAGTACTTC	CASWGWTESYEQYF
TRBV20-1	TRBJ1-5	-	-	TGCAGTGCCACCCCTGTTCGTAGTTACAATCAGCCCCAGCATTTT	CSATPVRSYNQPQHF
TRBV20-1	TRBJ2-7	-	few	TGCAGTGCTATGTCACTGGACAGACCGTCCTACGAGCAGTACTTC	CSAMSLDRPSYEQYF
TRBV12-3/TRBV12-4	TRBJ2-2	-	many	TGTGCCAGCAGTCCGGAGGTCACCGGGGAGCTGTTTTTT	CASSPEVTGELFF
TRBV12-3/TRBV12-4	TRBJ2-5	-	-	TGTGCCAGCAGTCCCTTGGGGGGAGTTGAAGAGACCCAGTACTTC	CASSPLGGVEETQYF
TRBV28	TRBJ2-7	-	many	TGTGCCAGCAGCCGCGGGACAGACTACGAGCAGTACTTC	CASSRGTDYEQYF
TRBV28	TRBJ2-7	TRBD2	-	TGTGCCAGCAGGGTAACCGGGACTAGCGGGAGGGCCGGGTACGAGCAGTACTTC	CASRVTGTSGRAGYEQYF
TRBV28	TRBJ2-5	TRBD2	many	TGTGCCAGCAGCACTAGCGGGAGGGCCGGAAGAGAGACCCAGTACTTC	CASSTSGRAGRETQYF
TRBV9	TRBJ2-7	TRBD1	once	TGTGCCAGCAGCGTAGAGGGACAGGGGGACGAGCAGTACTTC	CASSVEGQGDEQYF
TRBV12-3/TRBV12-4	TRBJ1-1	-	many	TGTGCCAGCAGCTTAGGGAACACTGAAGCTTTCTTT	CASSLGNTEAFF
TRBV20-1	TRBJ2-3	TRBD2	-	TGCAGTGCTAGAGGACTAGCCTCTTTCGATACGCAGTATTTT	CSARGLASFDTQYF
TRBV7-9	TRBJ2-3	TRBD2	-	TGTGCCAGCAGCTCGAGAGGGACTAGCGGGATTACAGATACGCAGTATTTT	CASSSRGTSGITDTQYF
TRBV19	TRBJ1-1	-	many	TGTGCCAGTAGTATATTTGTACAGGTCTGGACTGAAGCTTTCTTT	CASSIFVQVWTEAFF
TRBV6-2/TRBV6-3	TRBJ2-1	TRBD2	-	TGTGCCACCCGGGTGGGACTAGCGGGAGCAAGTGAGCAGTTCTTC	CATRVGLAGASEQFF
TRBV2	TRBJ1-1	-	many	TGTGCCAGCAGTGGGTTGAGGACTGAAGCTTTCTTT	CASSGLRTEAFF
TRBV12-3/TRBV12-4	TRBJ1-1	-	many	TGTGCCAGCAGTTTGACCACTAATTCCACTGAAGCTTTCTTT	CASSLTTNSTEAFF
TRBV19	TRBJ1-5	TRBD1	many	TGTGCCAGTAGTAACGGACAGGCCAGCAATCAGCCCCAGCATTTT	CASSNGQASNQPQHF
TRBV28	TRBJ1-3	-	many	TGTGCCAGCAGAACAGGTCTGCGAAACACCGTATATTTT	CASRTGLRNTVYF
TRBV12-3/TRBV12-4	TRBJ2-5	-	many	TGTGCCAGCAGTCCTGATCGAAGAAGGACCCAGTACTTC	CASSPDRRRTQYF
TRBV5-1	TRBJ2-6	-	few	TGCGCCAGCAGCTTGGCCCCTGGTGGGGCCAACGTCCTGACTTTC	CASSLAPGGANVLTF
TRBV11-1	TRBJ2-7	-	many	TGTGCCAGCAGCTTAGAAGGGGCAACGGCCTACGAGCAGTACTTC	CASSLEGATAYEQYF
TRBV27	TRBJ1-1	-	-	TGTGCCAGCAGTTTTAGTTTCGGCATGAACACTGAAGCTTTCTTT	CASSFSFGMNTEAFF
TRBV15	TRBJ1-4	-	many	TGTGCCACCAGCAGAGGACCGTTGCCAGATGAAAAACTGTTTTTT	CATSRGPLPDEKLFF
TRBV12-3/TRBV12-4	TRBJ2-1	TRBD1	many	TGTGCCAGCAGTTCAACCAGGACAGGGGAGGTCTCCTACAATGAGCAGTTCTTC	CASSSTRTGEVSYNEQFF
TRBV28	TRBJ2-1	TRBD1	many	TGTGCCAGCAGAGATCCCCGGGACAGCCTCTACAATGAGCAGTTCTTC	CASRDPRDSLYNEQFF
TRBV11-2	TRBJ2-1	TRBD2	many	TGTGCCAGCAGCTTAGGGGGACTAGCGGGAGTCGAGCAGTTCTTC	CASSLGGLAGVEQFF
TRBV6-4	TRBJ1-5	-	-	TGTGCCAGCAGTGACGTTGAGGGTCAGCCCCAGCATTTT	CASSDVEGQPQHF
TRBV11-1	TRBJ1-2	-	many	TGTGCCAGCAGCGCCGACAGGCGCGACTACTATGGCTACACCTTC	CASSADRRDYYGYTF
TRBV24-1	TRBJ1-2	TRBD1	many	TGTGCCACCAGTGATCCCCGGACAGGGGGTTCGTATGGCTACACCTTC	CATSDPRTGGSYGYTF
TRBV6-2/TRBV6-3	TRBJ1-2	-	-	TGTGCCAGCAGTGAAGCGACAGGAAGCTATGGCTACACCTTC	CASSEATGSYGYTF
TRBV2	TRBJ1-1	-	many	TGTGCCAGCAGTTGGACGGCGAACACTGAAGCTTTCTTT	CASSWTANTEAFF
TRBV5-5	TRBJ2-3	TRBD2	-	TGTGCCAGCAGCTTGGGACTAGCGATTAGCACAGATACGCAGTATTTT	CASSLGLAISTDTQYF
TRBV20-1	TRBJ2-5	TRBD2	-	TGCAGTGCTCAATCTGGACTAGCGGGAGCATTGGAGACCCAGTACTTC	CSAQSGLAGALETQYF